The 29 T cell receptor beta chains presented below share a single source sample, sequenced in a study of PD-1 blockade in mismatch repair-deficient tumors. Here immunoSEQ multiplex PCR was the method, and the copy in TCRdb shows in-frame clones only, minus some. Of approximately 20,000 clones detected, around 79% appear once; the ten largest clones hold 1.4%. Sequences were derived from PBMCs, sampled 52 weeks after starting pembrolizumab. The source is an adult with mismatch repair-deficient cancer.

This rearrangement joins TRBV5-1 to TRBJ1-3; 8 bases fit TRBD1. There are 14 residues in the CDR3. Germline V lookup: CDR1 SGHRS, CDR2 YFSETQ. Trimming removed 4 bases from V and 8 bases from J; junction bases left unmatched: 8. CDR3 region: CASSRTGSRDTIYF. The DNA for the CDR3 is TGCGCCAGCAGCCGGACAGGGTCGAGGGACACCATATATTTT.

The V call is TRBV4-1, the J call TRBJ2-5, with D unclear. Germline values: CDR1 MGHRA, CDR2 YSYEKL. V lost 4 bases and J 2 bases, leaving 11 bases between the germline ends. CDR3 length: 14 residues. The CDR3 here is CASSLTIGQETQYF. CDR3 coding DNA: TGCGCCAGCAGCCTGACAATTGGACAAGAGACCCAGTACTTC.

The gene calls are TRBV27 and TRBJ2-5, with 7 bases fitting TRBD1. Germline lookup yields CDR1 MNHEY and CDR2 SMNVEV (reference sequence). This CDR3 is 14 amino acids long. After removal of 3 bases from V and 0 bases from J, the junction contained 1 base not matched to a gene. The CDR3 DNA sequence: TGTGCCAGCAGTTTCGGGACAGACCAAGAGACCCAGTACTTC. Amino acids: CASSFGTDQETQYF.

This chain uses TRBV9 with TRBJ1-1, with TRBD1 matching 9 bases. Trimming took 4 bases from V and 7 from J; bases not matched to a gene: 8. The length of the CDR3 is 14 residues. Germline values: CDR1 SGDLS, CDR2 YYNGEE. The CDR3: CASSSAGTGFEAFF. The CDR3, as DNA: TGTGCCAGCAGCTCAGCCGGGACAGGGTTTGAAGCTTTCTTT.

The gene calls are TRBV7-2 and TRBJ2-3; the match to TRBD2 covers 7 bases. CDR1 SGHTA and CDR2 FQGNSA come from the germline V gene. Unmatched junction bases numbered 18, after V lost 5 bases and J lost 4 bases. This CDR3 contains 18 residues. In DNA, the CDR3 is TGTGCCAGCAGCCTTTCGGTGGGGCGGGAGTACGCCCCAGATACGCAGTATTTT. It translates to CASSLSVGREYAPDTQYF.

The chain employs TRBV6-4 and TRBJ2-3; 8 bases are shared with TRBD1. There are 12 residues in the CDR3. The germline gives CDR1 MRHNA, CDR2 SNTAGT. Losses at the gene ends were 9 bases for V and 2 bases for J; bases not matched to a gene: 1. The CDR3 coding sequence is TGTGCCAGGGACAGGGACACAGATACGCAGTATTTT. It yields the protein CARDRDTDTQYF.

The V gene is TRBV5-4, the J gene TRBJ2-5; 9 nucleotides align to TRBD1. The junction had 5 bases not matched to a gene; V was cut back by 4 bases and J by 4 bases. The germline gives CDR1 SGHNT, CDR2 YYREEE (reference sequence). This CDR3 spans 14 amino acids. CDR3 DNA: TGTGCCAGCAGCCATACAGGGGGCCCAGAGACCCAGTACTTC. Translated, it gives CASSHTGGPETQYF.

The V and J genes are TRBV5-1 and TRBJ2-3, with D perhaps TRBD1 (6 bases). Trimming pared 6 bases from V and 0 bases from J, leaving 8 bases between. The germline V gene has CDR1 SGHRS and CDR2 YFSETQ. The CDR3 is 13 amino acids. CDR3 sequence reads: CASNRESTDTQYF. CDR3 coding DNA: TGCGCCAGCAACAGGGAAAGCACAGATACGCAGTATTTT.

V is TRBV27 and J is TRBJ2-5; 9 bases line up with TRBD2. The CDR3 length is 16 residues. J gave up 5 bases and V 4 bases, and 11 bases lay outside the gene matches. Germline V gene data show CDR1 as MNHEY and CDR2 as SMNVEV (reference sequence). The CDR3 sequence is CASSSAGLARRETQYF. The CDR3 DNA follows: TGTGCCAGCAGTTCTGCGGGACTAGCCCGAAGGGAGACCCAGTACTTC.

This clone was observed a handful of times. The V gene is TRBV9, the J gene TRBJ2-7; weak D call: TRBD2 (6 bases). CDR3 size: 14 residues. Trimming took off 4 bases at V and 4 bases at J, with 15 bases between the two ends. CDR1 is SGDLS, CDR2 YYNGEE, per germline. This CDR3 reads CASSRGAGPYEQYF. The CDR3 DNA reads TGTGCCAGCAGCCGGGGCGCGGGGCCTTACGAGCAGTACTTC. The full variable domain, completed using reference TRBV9 and TRBJ2-7, is DSGVTQTPKHLITATGQRVTLRCSPRSGDLSVYWYQQSLDQGLQFLIQYYNGEERAKGNILERFSAQQFPDLHSELNLSSLELGDSALYFCASSRGAGPYEQYFGPGTRLTVT.

CDR3 DNA: TGTGCCAGCAGTTTATCGGGGAGGGATGCCCTTAATGAGCAGTTCTTC. Translation gives CASSLSGRDALNEQFF. The chain uses TRBV27 and TRBJ2-1, with 7 bases matching TRBD2. The CDR3 is 16 residues long. After removal of 0 bases from V and 7 bases from J, the junction contained 9 bases not matched to a gene. Looked up from germline, CDR1 is MNHEY and CDR2 is SMNVEV (reference sequence).

This clone appeared a few times. V and J are TRBV2 and TRBJ2-7; 9 bases map to TRBD1. The CDR3 runs 17 residues. Germline lookup yields CDR1 SNHLY and CDR2 FYNNEI. Trimming cost V 3 bases and J 5 bases; bases outside gene matches: 14. Here the CDR3 DNA reads TGTGCCAGCAGTGACAGCCAGACAGGGACAGGGCGACACGAGCAGTACTTC. This sequence encodes CASSDSQTGTGRHEQYF. Variable domain in full (rest from reference TRBV2 and TRBJ2-7): EPEVTQTPSHQVTQMGQEVILRCVPISNHLYFYWYRQILGQKVEFLVSFYNNEISEKSEIFDDQFSVERPDGSNFTLKIRSTKLEDSAMYFCASSDSQTGTGRHEQYFGPGTRLTVT.

The DNA for the CDR3 is TGTGCCAGCAGTTTAACACAGAACACTGAAGCTTTCTTT. As protein: CASSLTQNTEAFF. This chain uses TRBV27 with TRBJ1-1; D is undetermined. Looked up from germline, CDR1 is MNHEY and CDR2 is SMNVEV (reference sequence). The CDR3 covers 13 residues. Trimming removed 2 bases from V and 1 base from J, with 5 bases in between.

The chain has TRBV7-3 and TRBJ2-5; D remains ambiguous. Germline CDR1 reads SGHTA; CDR2 reads FQGTGA. V was pared by 5 bases and J by 6 bases, with 13 bases between. This CDR3 has 13 amino acids. The CDR3 loop reads CASSPRLSKTQYF. The CDR3 DNA follows: TGTGCCAGCAGCCCAAGATTAAGCAAGACCCAGTACTTC.

V is TRBV4-1 and J is TRBJ2-4; D gene unclear. This CDR3 has 18 amino acids. V gave up 2 bases and J gave up 2 bases, with 19 bases separating them. Germline V gene lookup returns CDR1 MGHRA and CDR2 YSYEKL. The CDR3 DNA is TGCGCCAGCAGCCAACTCGCTAGATTGCGGTCGACCAAAAACATTCAGTACTTC. This gives the protein CASSQLARLRSTKNIQYF.

This chain joins TRBV2 and TRBJ2-7, with D tentatively TRBD1 (6 bases). This CDR3 is built from 13 residues. V dropped 5 bases and J dropped 9 bases, with 17 bases sitting between them. Germline-derived CDR1 and CDR2 are SNHLY and FYNNEI. The CDR3 DNA sequence: TGTGCCAGCAGTCCTTCTAGGGGGTTGGGGCAGTACTTC. It encodes CASSPSRGLGQYF.

The chain couples TRBV19 to TRBJ1-4; 12 nucleotides align to TRBD1. V gave up 4 bases and J gave up 3 bases; unmatched junction bases: 6. This CDR3 region has 17 residues. CDR1 is LNHDA, CDR2 SQIVND, per germline (reference sequence). CDR3 amino acids: CASSTPGQGAANEKLFF. CDR3 in DNA: TGTGCCAGTAGTACTCCGGGACAGGGGGCCGCTAATGAAAAACTGTTTTTT.

The chain couples TRBV6-5 to TRBJ2-5; the D gene is possibly TRBD2 (7 bases). Germline V gene data show CDR1 as MNHEY and CDR2 as SVGAGI. The germline V and J ends were trimmed by 6 bases and 1 base, with 9 bases remaining between them. The CDR3 contains 13 residues. The CDR3: CASRRGGQETQYF. CDR3 bases: TGTGCCAGCAGAAGGGGGGGCCAAGAGACCCAGTACTTC.

The chain couples TRBV30 to TRBJ1-5; D unresolved. Germline loops: CDR1 GTSNPN, CDR2 SVGIG (reference sequence). Trimming cost V 1 base and J 4 bases, with 8 bases left between them. CDR3 length: 13 amino acids. The CDR3 DNA reads TGTGCCTGGAGTGCGCGGTCGAATCAGCCCCAGCATTTT. The encoded protein is CAWSARSNQPQHF.

V and J are TRBV5-4 and TRBJ1-3, with 8 bases matching TRBD1. Germline lookup yields CDR1 SGHNT and CDR2 YYREEE (reference sequence). The ends lost 4 bases at V and 5 bases at J; junction bases unmatched: 11. CDR3 length: 16 amino acids. In DNA, the CDR3 is TGTGCCAGCAGCCAAAACCAGGGGGCATCTCGAAACACCATATATTTT. Translated, it gives CASSQNQGASRNTIYF.

The chain carries TRBV9 and TRBJ2-7, with TRBD2 identical over 8 bases. The V and J ends lost 4 bases and 4 bases, in that order; junction bases with no gene match: 10. CDR1 and CDR2 (germline): SGDLS, YYNGEE. The CDR3 runs to 15 residues. CDR3 bases: TGTGCCAGCAGCCCCAATCCGGGAGGGGGGTACGAGCAGTACTTC. It translates to CASSPNPGGGYEQYF.

This chain uses TRBV28 with TRBJ1-2; D may be TRBD1 (5 bases). Trimming cost V 7 bases and J 1 base, with 7 bases left between them. In germline, CDR1 is MDHEN, CDR2 SYDVKM. The CDR3 runs 12 residues. The CDR3 region is CASIDSNYGYTF. The CDR3 nucleotides are TGTGCCAGCATCGACAGTAACTATGGCTACACCTTC.

The chain combines TRBV9 with TRBJ2-3; weak D call: TRBD2 (5 bases). This CDR3 spans 15 amino acids. Germline assignment: CDR1 SGDLS and CDR2 YYNGEE. The germline V and J ends were trimmed by 3 bases and 2 bases, with 13 bases remaining between them. CDR3 residues: CASSEQRRTTDTQYF. The CDR3 nucleotides read TGTGCCAGCAGCGAGCAGCGGAGAACCACAGATACGCAGTATTTT. Full variable domain (missing parts from reference TRBV9 and TRBJ2-3): DSGVTQTPKHLITATGQRVTLRCSPRSGDLSVYWYQQSLDQGLQFLIQYYNGEERAKGNILERFSAQQFPDLHSELNLSSLELGDSALYFCASSEQRRTTDTQYFGPGTRLTVL.

This clone has just a few counts. This chain uses TRBV6-6 with TRBJ2-7; D is uncertain. Germline V gene sequence: CDR1 MNHNY, CDR2 SVGAGI (reference sequence). Between the trimmed V and J ends, which lost 6 bases and 3 bases, there was a span of 15 bases. This CDR3 spans 14 amino acids. This chain's CDR3 is CASSPSARNYEQYF. The CDR3 DNA sequence: TGTGCCAGCAGCCCATCGGCGCGGAACTACGAGCAGTACTTC.

The chain has TRBV9 and TRBJ1-4, with D possibly TRBD1 on 6 matching bases. The V and J ends lost 2 bases and 1 base respectively, with 12 bases between them. Looked up from germline, CDR1 is SGDLS and CDR2 is YYNGEE. This CDR3 is built from 16 residues. CDR3 in DNA: TGTGCCAGCAGCGTCGGGGGGCGCAGAACTAATGAAAAACTGTTTTTT. Protein product: CASSVGGRRTNEKLFF.

The J gene is TRBJ2-3, the V gene TRBV28; 12 nucleotides match TRBD2. This CDR3 has 15 amino acids. The junction had 3 bases not matched to a gene; V was cut back by 4 bases and J by 4 bases. Looked up from germline, CDR1 is MDHEN and CDR2 is SYDVKM. CDR3 nucleotide sequence: TGTGCCAGCAGTTACCGACTAGCGGGAGCAGATACGCAGTATTTT. This encodes CASSYRLAGADTQYF.

For this clone: Because the CDR3's place on the DNA is in doubt, the DNA is left out and the CDR3 is given as listed by TCRdb. The J gene is TRBJ2-7, the V gene TRBV21-1; the table's D call TRBD1 went unverified against the DNA. TRBV21-1 is a known pseudogene. The CDR3 has 16 amino acids, counting both end residues. CDR3 protein: CASSKVGQGSNYEQYF.

This chain uses TRBV27 with TRBJ2-1, with 8 bases lining up with TRBD1. The CDR3 loop spans 14 amino acids. Germline V gene lookup returns CDR1 MNHEY and CDR2 SMNVEV (reference sequence). V trimming: 3 bases; J trimming: 9 bases; junction bases outside the gene matches: 7. The CDR3 coding sequence is TGTGCCAGCAGTTTGGGGCAGGGGGCTGGTGAGCAGTTCTTC. The encoded protein is CASSLGQGAGEQFF.

V and J are TRBV11-2 and TRBJ2-7; no definite D call. This CDR3 spans 14 amino acids. V lost 1 base to trimming and J lost 3 bases, with 10 bases between them. In germline, CDR1 is SGHAT, CDR2 FQNNGV. The CDR3 DNA reads as TGTGCCAGCAGCTTAGGGCACACCATCTACGAGCAGTACTTC. Its translation: CASSLGHTIYEQYF.